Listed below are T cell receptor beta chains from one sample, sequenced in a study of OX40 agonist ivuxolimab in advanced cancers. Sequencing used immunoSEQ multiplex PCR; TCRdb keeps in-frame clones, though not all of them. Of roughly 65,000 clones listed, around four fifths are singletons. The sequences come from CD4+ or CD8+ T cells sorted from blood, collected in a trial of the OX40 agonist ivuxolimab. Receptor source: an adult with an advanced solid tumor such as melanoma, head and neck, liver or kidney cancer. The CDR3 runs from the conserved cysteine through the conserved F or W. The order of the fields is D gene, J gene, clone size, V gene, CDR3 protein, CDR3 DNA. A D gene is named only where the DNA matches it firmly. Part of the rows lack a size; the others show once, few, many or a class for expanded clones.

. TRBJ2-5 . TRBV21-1 CASSKWPGQGQETQYF TGTGCCAGCAGCAAGTGGCCGGGACAGGGGCAAGAGACCCAGTACTTC
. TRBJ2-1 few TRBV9 CASSVNPYNEQFF TGTGCCAGCAGCGTAAACCCCTACAATGAGCAGTTCTTC
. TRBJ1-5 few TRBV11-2 CASSPRSGGSNQPQHF TGTGCCAGCAGCCCCAGGTCTGGAGGGAGCAATCAGCCCCAGCATTTT
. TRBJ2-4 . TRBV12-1 CASSLQGGANIQYF TGTGCCAGCAGCTTACAGGGGGGAGCAAACATTCAGTACTTC
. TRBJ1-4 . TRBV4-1 CASGARGLREKLFF TGCGCCAGCGGGGCGCGGGGGTTAAGAGAAAAACTGTTTTTT
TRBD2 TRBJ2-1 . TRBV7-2 CASSLPTGGLAGAYNEQFF TGTGCCAGCAGCTTACCTACTGGAGGACTAGCGGGAGCCTACAATGAGCAGTTCTTC
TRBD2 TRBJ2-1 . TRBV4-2 CASSQDTGLDEQFF TGTGCCAGCAGCCAAGATACAGGACTAGACGAGCAGTTCTTC
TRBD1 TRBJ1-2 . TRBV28 CASSLTGGEYGYTF TGTGCCAGCAGTCTTACAGGGGGCGAGTATGGCTACACCTTC
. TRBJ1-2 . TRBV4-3 CASSQGQINYGYTF TGCGCCAGCAGCCAAGGACAGATTAACTATGGCTACACCTTC
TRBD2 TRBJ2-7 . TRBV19 CASSKNGASGSYEQYF TGTGCCAGTAGCAAAAATGGGGCTAGCGGGAGCTACGAGCAGTACTTC
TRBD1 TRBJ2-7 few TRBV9 CASSVDSGGEQYF TGTGCCAGCAGCGTAGATTCAGGGGGCGAGCAGTACTTC
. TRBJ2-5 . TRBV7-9 CASSEGGLQEAQYF TGTGCCAGCAGCGAAGGGGGGCTCCAAGAGGCCCAGTACTTC
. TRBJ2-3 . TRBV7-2 CASSLLTGGTDTQYF TGTGCCAGCAGCTTGCTTACGGGGGGCACAGATACGCAGTATTTT
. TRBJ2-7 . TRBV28 CASSFPQIHYEQYF TGTGCCAGCAGTTTCCCCCAGATCCACTACGAGCAGTACTTC
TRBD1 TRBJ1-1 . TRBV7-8 CASSLNAGWDRGQAFF TGTGCCAGCAGCTTAAATGCGGGTTGGGACAGGGGGCAAGCTTTCTTT
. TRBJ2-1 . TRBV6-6 CATRAGDNEQFF TGTGCCACCCGGGCAGGGGACAATGAGCAGTTCTTC
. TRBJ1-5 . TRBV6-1 CASSEYRGGNQPQHF TGTGCCAGCAGTGAATACCGAGGGGGCAATCAGCCCCAGCATTTT
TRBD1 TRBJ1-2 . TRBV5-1 CASNPGTGAYGYTF TGCGCCAGCAACCCGGGGACAGGAGCTTATGGCTACACCTTC
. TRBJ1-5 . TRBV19 CASSPRGQGSNQPQHF TGTGCCAGTAGTCCCAGGGGTCAGGGCAGCAATCAGCCCCAGCATTTT
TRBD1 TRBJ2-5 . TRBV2 CASVGQGRETQYF TGTGCCAGCGTTGGACAGGGTCGAGAGACCCAGTACTTC
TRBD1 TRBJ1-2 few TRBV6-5 CASSSKDRGQGYTF TGTGCCAGCAGCTCCAAGGACAGGGGGCAAGGCTACACCTTC
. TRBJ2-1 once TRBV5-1 CASSLEGARNEQFF TGCGCCAGCAGCTTGGAAGGGGCTCGGAATGAGCAGTTCTTC
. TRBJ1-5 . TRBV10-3 CAISRQGNQPQHF TGTGCCATCAGCAGGCAGGGCAATCAGCCCCAGCATTTT
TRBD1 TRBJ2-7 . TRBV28 CASSTPDRSDEQYF TGTGCCAGCAGTACCCCGGACAGGTCCGACGAGCAGTACTTC
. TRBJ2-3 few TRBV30 CAWKGVLGTDTQYF TGTGCCTGGAAGGGGGTCCTCGGGACAGATACGCAGTATTTT
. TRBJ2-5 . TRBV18 CASSPGATRALETQYF TGTGCCAGCTCACCCGGAGCTACTAGGGCGCTGGAGACCCAGTACTTC
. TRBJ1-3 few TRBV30 CAWSSLSSGNTIYF TGTGCCTGGAGTTCTCTTAGCTCTGGAAACACCATATATTTT
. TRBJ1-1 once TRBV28 CASRGGQLNTEAFF TGTGCCAGCAGGGGAGGACAGTTGAACACTGAAGCTTTCTTT
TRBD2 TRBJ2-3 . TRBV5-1 CASSLTSSGRGGDTQYF TGCGCCAGCAGCTTGACCTCTAGCGGGAGAGGTGGAGATACGCAGTATTTT
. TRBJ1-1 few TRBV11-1 CASSLRAEGTEAFF TGTGCCAGCAGCCTCAGGGCCGAGGGTACTGAAGCTTTCTTT
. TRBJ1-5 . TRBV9 CASSVGTIGNQPQHF TGTGCCAGCAGCGTAGGGACCATCGGGAATCAGCCCCAGCATTTT
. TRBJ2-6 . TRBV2 CASSGLAGANVLTF TGTGCCAGCAGTGGTTTAGCTGGGGCCAACGTCCTGACTTTC
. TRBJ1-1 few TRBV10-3 CATLSRGDTEAFF TGTGCCACCCTCTCCCGAGGGGACACTGAAGCTTTCTTT
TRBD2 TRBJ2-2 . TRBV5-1 CASSLVLADTGELFF TGCGCCAGCAGCTTGGTACTAGCGGACACCGGGGAGCTGTTTTTT
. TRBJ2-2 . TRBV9 CASSVGVANTGELFF TGTGCCAGCAGCGTAGGAGTGGCGAACACCGGGGAGCTGTTTTTT
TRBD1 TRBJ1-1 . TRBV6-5 CASSYSDRGDTEAFF TGTGCCAGCAGTTACTCGGACAGGGGGGACACTGAAGCTTTCTTT
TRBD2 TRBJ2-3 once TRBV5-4 CASSLASGASQDTQYF TGTGCCAGCAGCTTGGCGAGCGGGGCCTCGCAAGATACGCAGTATTTT
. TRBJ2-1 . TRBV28 CASSTARTGRAYNEQFF TGTGCCAGCAGTACTGCCAGGACAGGGAGGGCCTACAATGAGCAGTTCTTC
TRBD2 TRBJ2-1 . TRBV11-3 CASSLLAGSYNEQFF TGTGCCAGCAGCTTACTAGCGGGCTCCTACAATGAGCAGTTCTTC
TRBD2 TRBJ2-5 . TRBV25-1 CASSLAGGRETQYF TGTGCCAGCAGTCTAGCGGGGGGCCGAGAGACCCAGTACTTC
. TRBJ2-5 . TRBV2 CASSNDRFSQETQYF TGTGCCAGCAGTAACGACAGGTTTAGCCAAGAGACCCAGTACTTC
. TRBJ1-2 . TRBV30 CAWSVGVRDYGYTF TGTGCCTGGAGTGTTGGAGTCAGGGATTATGGCTACACCTTC
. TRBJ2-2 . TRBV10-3 CAISGEAPNTGELFF TGTGCCATCAGTGGGGAAGCCCCGAACACCGGGGAGCTGTTTTTT
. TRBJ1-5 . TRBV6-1 CASSEYRDQPQHF TGTGCCAGCAGTGAATACAGGGATCAGCCCCAGCATTTT
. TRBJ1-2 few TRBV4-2 CASSQEGFGYTF TGTGCCAGCAGCCAAGAAGGATTCGGCTACACCTTC
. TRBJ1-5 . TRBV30 CAWSVSGHSNQPQHF TGTGCCTGGAGTGTAAGTGGACATAGCAATCAGCCCCAGCATTTT
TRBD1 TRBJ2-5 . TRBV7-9 CASTGQGQETQYF TGTGCCAGCACCGGACAGGGCCAAGAGACCCAGTACTTC
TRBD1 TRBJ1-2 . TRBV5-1 CASSPRTGGVYGYTF TGCGCCAGCAGCCCGAGGACAGGGGGGGTTTATGGCTACACCTTC